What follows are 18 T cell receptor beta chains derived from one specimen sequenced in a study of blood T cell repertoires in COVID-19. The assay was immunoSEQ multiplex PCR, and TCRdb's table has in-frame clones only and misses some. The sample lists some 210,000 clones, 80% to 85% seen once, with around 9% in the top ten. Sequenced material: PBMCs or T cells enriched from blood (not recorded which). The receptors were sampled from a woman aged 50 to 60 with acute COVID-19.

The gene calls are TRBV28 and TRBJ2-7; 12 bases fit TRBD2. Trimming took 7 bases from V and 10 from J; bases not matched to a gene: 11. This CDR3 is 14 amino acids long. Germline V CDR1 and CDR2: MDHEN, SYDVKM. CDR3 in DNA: TGTGCCAGCAAGGGACTAGCGGGTGAAGCGTCACAGTACTTC. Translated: CASKGLAGEASQYF.

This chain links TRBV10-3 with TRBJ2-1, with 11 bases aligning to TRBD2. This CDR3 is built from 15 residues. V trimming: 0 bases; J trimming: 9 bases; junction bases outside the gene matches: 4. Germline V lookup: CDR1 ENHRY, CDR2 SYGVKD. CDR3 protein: CAISESSGRASEQFF. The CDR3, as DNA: TGTGCCATCAGTGAGTCTAGCGGGAGGGCGAGTGAGCAGTTCTTC.

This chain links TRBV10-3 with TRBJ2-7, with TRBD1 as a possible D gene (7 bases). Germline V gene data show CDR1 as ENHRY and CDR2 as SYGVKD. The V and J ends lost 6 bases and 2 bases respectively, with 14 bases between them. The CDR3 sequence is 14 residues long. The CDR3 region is CAISTAGQPYEQYF. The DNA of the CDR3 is TGTGCCATCAGCACCGCGGGACAGCCCTACGAGCAGTACTTC.

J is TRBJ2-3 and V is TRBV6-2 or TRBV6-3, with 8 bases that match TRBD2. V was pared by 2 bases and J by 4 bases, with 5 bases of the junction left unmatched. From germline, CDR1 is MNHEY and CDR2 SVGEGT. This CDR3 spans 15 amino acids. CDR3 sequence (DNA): TGTGCCAGCAGTTACGGGCTTAGCGGGGCAGATACGCAGTATTTT. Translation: CASSYGLSGADTQYF.

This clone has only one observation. The CDR3 region has the DNA TGTGCCAGCAGTACAGGGGGCTCTGGGGCCAACGTCCTGACTTTC. Translation gives CASSTGGSGANVLTF. The chain uses TRBV6-4 and TRBJ2-6, with 8 nucleotides matching TRBD1. V lost 5 bases, J lost 0 bases, and 0 bases stayed unmatched. Germline-derived CDR1 and CDR2 are MRHNA and SNTAGT. The CDR3 sequence is 15 residues long.

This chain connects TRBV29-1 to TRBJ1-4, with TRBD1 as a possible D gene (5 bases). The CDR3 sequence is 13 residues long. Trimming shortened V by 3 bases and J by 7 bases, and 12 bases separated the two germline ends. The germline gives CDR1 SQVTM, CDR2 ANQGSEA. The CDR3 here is CSVESQGGEKLFF. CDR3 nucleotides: TGCAGCGTTGAGTCTCAGGGTGGTGAAAAACTGTTTTTT.

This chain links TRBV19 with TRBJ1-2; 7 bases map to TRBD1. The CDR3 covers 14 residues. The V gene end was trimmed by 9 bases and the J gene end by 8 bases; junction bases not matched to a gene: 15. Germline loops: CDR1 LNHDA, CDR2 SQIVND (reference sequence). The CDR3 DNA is TGTGCCAGCCAGCCGGGACAGAAGGTGGGGGGCTACACCTTC. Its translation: CASQPGQKVGGYTF.

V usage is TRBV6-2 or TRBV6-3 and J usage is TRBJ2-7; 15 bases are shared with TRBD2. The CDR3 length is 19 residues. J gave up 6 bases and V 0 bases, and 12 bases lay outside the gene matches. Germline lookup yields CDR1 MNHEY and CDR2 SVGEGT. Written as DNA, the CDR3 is TGTGCCAGCAGTTACTCTGGACTAGCGGGAGGGCCCGGGTTGAGCGAGCAGTACTTC. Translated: CASSYSGLAGGPGLSEQYF.

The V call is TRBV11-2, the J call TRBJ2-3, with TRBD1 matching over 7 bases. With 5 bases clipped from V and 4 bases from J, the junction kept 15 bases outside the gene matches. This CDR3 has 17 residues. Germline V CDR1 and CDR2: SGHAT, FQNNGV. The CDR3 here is CASSLSPRPDRADTQYF. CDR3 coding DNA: TGTGCCAGCAGCCTCTCACCTCGTCCCGACAGGGCAGATACGCAGTATTTT.

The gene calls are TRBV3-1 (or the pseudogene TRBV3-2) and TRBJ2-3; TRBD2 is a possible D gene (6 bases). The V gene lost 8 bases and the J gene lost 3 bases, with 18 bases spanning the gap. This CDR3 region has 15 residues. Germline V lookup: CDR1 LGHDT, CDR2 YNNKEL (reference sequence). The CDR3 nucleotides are TGTGCCAGCCTGGATCGGGCTAGCGCTACAGATACGCAGTATTTT. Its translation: CASLDRASATDTQYF.

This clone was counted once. CDR3 sequence: CASDEGRGNSPLHF. The CDR3 nucleotides read TGTGCCAGCGATGAGGGCAGGGGGAATTCACCCCTCCACTTT. The chain links TRBV6-5 to TRBJ1-6; 7 nucleotides align to TRBD1. Germline lookup yields CDR1 MNHEY and CDR2 SVGAGI. Germline trimming cut 8 bases from V and 7 bases from J; bases unmatched to any gene: 8. There are 14 residues in the CDR3.

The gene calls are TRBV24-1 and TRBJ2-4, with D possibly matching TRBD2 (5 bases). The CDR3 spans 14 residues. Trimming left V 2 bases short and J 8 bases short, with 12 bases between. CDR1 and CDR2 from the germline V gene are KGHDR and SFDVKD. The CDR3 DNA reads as TGTGCCACCAGTGATTCCGCCGGCGGGTACATTCAGTACTTC. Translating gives CATSDSAGGYIQYF.

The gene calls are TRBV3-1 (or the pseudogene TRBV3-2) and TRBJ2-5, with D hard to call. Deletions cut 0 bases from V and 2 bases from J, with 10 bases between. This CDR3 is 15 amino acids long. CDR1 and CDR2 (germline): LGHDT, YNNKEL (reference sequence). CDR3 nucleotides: TGTGCCAGCAGCCAAGATCCCAGGCCTCAAGAGACCCAGTACTTC. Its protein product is CASSQDPRPQETQYF.

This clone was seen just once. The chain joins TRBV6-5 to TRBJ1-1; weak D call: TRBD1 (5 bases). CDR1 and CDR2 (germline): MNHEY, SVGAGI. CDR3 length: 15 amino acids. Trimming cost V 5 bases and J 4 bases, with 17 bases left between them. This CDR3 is CASSRTSGNPTEAFF. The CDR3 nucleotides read TGTGCCAGCAGTCGGACCTCAGGGAACCCCACTGAAGCTTTCTTT.

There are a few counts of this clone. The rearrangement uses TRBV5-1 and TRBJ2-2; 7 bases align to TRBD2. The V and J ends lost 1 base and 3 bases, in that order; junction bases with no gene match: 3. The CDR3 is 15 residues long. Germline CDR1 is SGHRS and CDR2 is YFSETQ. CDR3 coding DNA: TGCGCCAGCAGCTTGAGCGGGGAGTACACCGGGGAGCTGTTTTTT. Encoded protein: CASSLSGEYTGELFF.

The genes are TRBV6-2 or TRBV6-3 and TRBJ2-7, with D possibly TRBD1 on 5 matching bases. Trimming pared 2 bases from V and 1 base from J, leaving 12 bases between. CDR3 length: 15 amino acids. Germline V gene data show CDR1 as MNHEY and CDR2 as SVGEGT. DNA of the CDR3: TGTGCCAGCAGTTACATTGGCAGGGCGTCCTACGAGCAGTACTTC. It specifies CASSYIGRASYEQYF.

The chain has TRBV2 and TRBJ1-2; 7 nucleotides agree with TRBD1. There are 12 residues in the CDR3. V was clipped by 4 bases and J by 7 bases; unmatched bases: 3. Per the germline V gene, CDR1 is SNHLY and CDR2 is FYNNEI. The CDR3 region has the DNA TGTGCCAGCAGTGCCCAGGGGGGTGGCTACACCTTC. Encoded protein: CASSAQGGGYTF.

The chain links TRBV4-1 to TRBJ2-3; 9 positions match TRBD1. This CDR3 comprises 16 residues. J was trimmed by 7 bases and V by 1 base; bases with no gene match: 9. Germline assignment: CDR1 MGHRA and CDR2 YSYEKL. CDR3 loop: CASSQGPGQGPNTQYF. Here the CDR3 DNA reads TGCGCCAGCAGCCAAGGCCCCGGACAGGGGCCAAATACGCAGTATTTT.